Below are 9 T cell receptor beta chains sequenced from a single sample in a study of tumor-infiltrating lymphocytes in primary liver carcinoma. Co-extraction of RNA and DNA was performed on about 19-31 mg of unsorted bulk tissue. TCR beta cDNA was prepared out of approximately 500 ng total RNA by means of a constant-region primer. Modified slightly, ARM-PCR produced TCR beta libraries over three nested multiplex PCR rounds. Two initial PCR rounds of around 10 cycles each paired TRBV1-TRBV30 forward primers with a C-beta reverse primer. TCRdb recomputed calls from the multiplex PCR reads with MiXCR, one row per CDR3 protein. The data show about 64,000 distinct CDR3 sequences, roughly two thirds seen once. The specimen sequenced was liver tumor tissue from sampling region 4. Regarding subset: tumor region T4, right-lateral pole. These receptors were taken from a man aged 40-50 years with primary liver carcinoma and hepatitis B virus infection.

In its sample, this clonotype was seen once. A much bigger clone sits one base away, suggesting this may be a read error. The chain combines TRBV6-1 with TRBJ2-5; D is ambiguous. The CDR3 runs to 13 residues. V was clipped by 6 bases and J by 5 bases, with 13 bases between them. The germline gives CDR1 MNHNS, CDR2 SASEGT. The CDR3: CASSRVSCETQYF. Here the CDR3 DNA reads TGTGCCAGCAGCCGAGTATCGTGTGAGACCCAGTACTTC.

The chain recombines TRBV6-1 with TRBJ2-1, with 7 positions matching TRBD2. CDR3 length equals 15 residues. Germline CDR1 and CDR2: MNHNS and SASEGT. J was trimmed by 6 bases and V by 1 base; bases with no gene match: 6. As DNA, the CDR3 is TGTGCCAGCAGTGAAGGGATTGGCGGGAGCAATGAGCAGTTCTTC. It specifies CASSEGIGGSNEQFF.

The chain is built from TRBV4-1 and TRBJ2-7; D not resolved. Germline lookup yields CDR1 MGHRA and CDR2 YSYEKL. V gave up 6 bases and J gave up 2 bases, with 11 bases separating them. CDR3 size: 13 residues. Here the CDR3 DNA reads TGCGCCAGCAGTCACGGTCCGACCTACGAGCAGTACTTC. Residues: CASSHGPTYEQYF.

Points on this clonotype: One junction end does not reproduce the germline sequence, and a read error may be involved. The chain couples TRBV12-5 to TRBJ2-2; 12 nucleotides agree with TRBD1. Germline lookup yields CDR1 LGHNT and CDR2 FRNRAP. The CDR3 runs 19 residues. CDR3 protein: CASGLPPIGGTGGTRELFF. CDR3 bases: TGTGCTAGTGGTTTACCACCCATTGGGGGGACAGGGGGCACCCGGGAGCTGTTTTTT.

This clonotype was seen a handful of times. The chain has TRBV5-1 and TRBJ2-6; D not certain. CDR1 and CDR2 (germline): SGHRS, YFSETQ. This CDR3 has 18 amino acids. V lost 2 bases and J 4 bases, leaving 19 bases between the germline ends. The CDR3 DNA sequence: TGCGCCAGCAGCTTCTCCGTTGGATCACCCTCGGGGGCCAACGTCCTGACTTTC. Protein sequence: CASSFSVGSPSGANVLTF.

The sample holds one count of this clonotype. This CDR3 is missing its conserved last phenylalanine or tryptophan, likely due to a read error. J is TRBJ2-5 and V is TRBV11-2; D unresolved. V was cut by 1 base and J by 3 bases, with 21 bases left in between. CDR3 size: 18 residues. Germline V gives CDR1 SGHAT, CDR2 FQNNGV. In nucleotides, the CDR3 is TGTGCCAGCAGCTTAGCGAGGCTCGCCCTCGGAAAAAAAGAGACCCAGTACTTA. Protein product: CASSLARLALGKKETQYL.

This clonotype was detected once. The V gene is TRBV11-1, the J gene TRBJ2-4; 8 nucleotides align to TRBD2. V was pared by 3 bases and J by 2 bases, with 9 bases of the junction left unmatched. The CDR3 spans 17 residues. Germline V gives CDR1 SGHAT, CDR2 FQDESV (reference sequence). CDR3 sequence (DNA): TGTGCCAGCAGCTTTCACAGGACTAGCAGGACCAAAAACATTCAGTACTTC. Amino acid sequence: CASSFHRTSRTKNIQYF.

On this clonotype itself: A read error may account for a junction end that differs from germline. The V and J genes are TRBV4-1 and TRBJ2-1, with D uncertain. The V gene's germline CDR1 is MGHRA and CDR2 YSYEKL. This CDR3 region has 14 residues. CDR3 coding DNA: TGCGCCAGCAGTCAAGAGAATATATGCAATGAGCAGTTCTTC. Its translation: CASSQENICNEQFF.

This clonotype ranks as medium-sized. The chain's CDR3 is CASSQDGLAAYNEQFF. The CDR3 DNA sequence: TGCGCCAGCAGCCAAGACGGACTAGCGGCATACAATGAGCAGTTCTTC. The genes are TRBV4-3 and TRBJ2-1, with 10 bases identical to TRBD2. The trim removed 0 bases at V and 4 bases at J, leaving 3 bases unmatched. Germline V lookup: CDR1 LGHNA, CDR2 YSLEER. The CDR3 covers 16 residues.